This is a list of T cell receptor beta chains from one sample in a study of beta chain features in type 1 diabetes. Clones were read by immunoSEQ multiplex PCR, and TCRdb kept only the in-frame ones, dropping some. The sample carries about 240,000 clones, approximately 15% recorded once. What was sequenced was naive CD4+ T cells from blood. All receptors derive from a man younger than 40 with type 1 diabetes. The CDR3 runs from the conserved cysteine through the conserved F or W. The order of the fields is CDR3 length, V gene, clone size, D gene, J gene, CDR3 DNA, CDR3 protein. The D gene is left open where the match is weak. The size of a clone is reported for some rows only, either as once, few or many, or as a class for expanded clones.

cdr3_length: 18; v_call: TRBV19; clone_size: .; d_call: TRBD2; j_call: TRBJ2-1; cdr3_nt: TGTGCCAGTAGTACCCGCCTAGCGGGAGGGCCCCCCTACAATGAGCAGTTCTTC; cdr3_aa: CASSTRLAGGPPYNEQFF
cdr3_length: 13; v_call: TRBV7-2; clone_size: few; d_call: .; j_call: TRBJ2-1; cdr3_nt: TGTGCCAGCTGGACAGACTCAATCAATGAGCAGTTCTTC; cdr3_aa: CASWTDSINEQFF
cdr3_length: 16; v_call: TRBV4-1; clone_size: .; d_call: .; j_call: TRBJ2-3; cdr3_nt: TGCGCCAGCAGCCAAGATGCCCAGGGGAGCACAGATACGCAGTGTTTT; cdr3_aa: CASSQDAQGSTDTQCF
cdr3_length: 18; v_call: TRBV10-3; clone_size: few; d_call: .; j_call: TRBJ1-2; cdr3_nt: TGTGCCATCAGTGGGGGGGGCATTTCATCCCATGGAAACTATGGCTACACCTTC; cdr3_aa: CAISGGGISSHGNYGYTF
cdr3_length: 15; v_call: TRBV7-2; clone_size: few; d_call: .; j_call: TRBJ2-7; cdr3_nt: TGTGCCAGCAGCTTAGGGAGGGATAGAGCCTACGAGCAGTACTTC; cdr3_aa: CASSLGRDRAYEQYF
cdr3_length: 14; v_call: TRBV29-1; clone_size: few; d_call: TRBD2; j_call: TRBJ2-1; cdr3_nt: TGCAGCGTTGAAGACTCTCCGGGCGGGGGTAAGCAGTTCTTC; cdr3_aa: CSVEDSPGGGKQFF
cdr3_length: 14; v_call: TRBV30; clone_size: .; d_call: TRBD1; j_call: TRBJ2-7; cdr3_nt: TGTGCCTGGAGTGGAGGGACAGGGATTTACGAGCAGTACTTC; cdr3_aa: CAWSGGTGIYEQYF
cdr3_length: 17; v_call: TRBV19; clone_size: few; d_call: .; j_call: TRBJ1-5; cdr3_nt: TGTGCCAGTAATCCCCCGTGGGCAGGGCGAAGCAATCAGCCCCAGCATTTT; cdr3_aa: CASNPPWAGRSNQPQHF
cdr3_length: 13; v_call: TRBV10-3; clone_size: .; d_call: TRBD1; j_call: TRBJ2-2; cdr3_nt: TGTGCCATCGGAGCAGGGGGTGGCGGGGAGCTGTTTTTT; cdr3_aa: CAIGAGGGGELFF
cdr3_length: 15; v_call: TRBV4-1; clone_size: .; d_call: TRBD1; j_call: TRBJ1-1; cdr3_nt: TGCGCCAGCAGCCCGGGACAGGGCCCATCTGGTGAAGCTTTCTTT; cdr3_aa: CASSPGQGPSGEAFF
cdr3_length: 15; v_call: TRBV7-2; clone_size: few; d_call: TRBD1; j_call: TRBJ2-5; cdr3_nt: TGTGCCAGCAGCTTCGACAGGGGGCCCCAAGAGACCCAGTACTTC; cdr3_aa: CASSFDRGPQETQYF
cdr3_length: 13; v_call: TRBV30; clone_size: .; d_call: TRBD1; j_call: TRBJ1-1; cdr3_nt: TGTGCCTGGAGGGCGACAGGGGACACTGAAGCTTTCTTT; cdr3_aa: CAWRATGDTEAFF
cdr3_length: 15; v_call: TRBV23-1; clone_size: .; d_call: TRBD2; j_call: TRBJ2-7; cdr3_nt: TGCGCCAGCAGTCGGTGTAGCGGGAGCTCCTACGAGCAGTACTTC; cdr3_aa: CASSRCSGSSYEQYF